Each of the 19 T cell receptor beta chains below was sequenced from the same sample in a study of control samples from healthy donors and cancer patients. Only in-frame clones appear in the TCRdb table, and some are missing; sequencing was by immunoSEQ multiplex PCR. The sample includes 130,000 or so clones, just under 90% seen only once; the top ten take 9% to 14%. Sequenced sample: blood. Receptor source: a man younger than 40 in good health.

The V call is TRBV27, the J call TRBJ1-3; D is uncertain. Trimming cost V 0 bases and J 3 bases, with 9 bases left between them. Germline values: CDR1 MNHEY, CDR2 SMNVEV (reference sequence). CDR3 size: 15 residues. The CDR3 loop is CASSLSPGNGNTIYF. CDR3 DNA sequence: TGTGCCAGCAGTTTATCCCCGGGGAATGGAAACACCATATATTTT.

The V gene is TRBV7-9, the J gene TRBJ2-7; 10 positions match TRBD1. J was trimmed by 7 bases and V by 5 bases; bases with no gene match: 2. The V gene's germline CDR1 is SEHNR and CDR2 FQNEAQ (reference sequence). The CDR3 spans 12 residues. CDR3 amino acids: CASSRTGGEQYF. DNA for the CDR3: TGTGCCAGCAGCAGGACAGGGGGAGAGCAGTACTTC.

The CDR3 loop is CASSVEGLTGELFF. In DNA form, the CDR3 reads TGTGCCAGCAGCGTAGAAGGGTTGACCGGGGAGCTGTTTTTT. J is TRBJ2-2 and V is TRBV9; D not resolved. This CDR3 has 14 residues. Germline V gene lookup returns CDR1 SGDLS and CDR2 YYNGEE. V gave up 0 bases and J gave up 5 bases, with 8 bases separating them.

This clone was counted a single time. This sequence joins TRBV30 and TRBJ1-4, with D perhaps TRBD1 (5 bases). The CDR3 extends over 12 amino acids. Per the germline V gene, CDR1 is GTSNPN and CDR2 is SVGIG (reference sequence). V lost 2 bases and J 8 bases, leaving 9 bases between the germline ends. CDR3 loop: CAWSSGLEKLFF. The CDR3 DNA reads as TGTGCCTGGAGTTCGGGGCTGGAAAAACTGTTTTTT.

The V call is TRBV5-1, the J call TRBJ1-1; 8 nucleotides match TRBD1. Trimming took 5 bases from V and 0 from J; bases not matched to a gene: 9. The CDR3 consists of 16 residues. Germline loops: CDR1 SGHRS, CDR2 YFSETQ. The CDR3 DNA reads TGCGCCAGCAGAAAAGACAGGGGCAGCATGAACACTGAAGCTTTCTTT. Its translation: CASRKDRGSMNTEAFF.

This clone was seen only once. In DNA form, the CDR3 reads TGCGCCAGCAGCCCGGTCGCCGGGGTTCAGAACACCGGGGAGCTGTTTTTT. Translating gives CASSPVAGVQNTGELFF. This sequence joins TRBV5-1 and TRBJ2-2, with a weak D call TRBD2 (5 bases). The CDR3 runs 17 residues. Germline V lookup: CDR1 SGHRS, CDR2 YFSETQ. V lost 4 bases and J lost 1, with 17 bases in between.

The chain links TRBV27 to TRBJ2-3; D is ambiguous. Trimming removed 2 bases at V and 0 bases at J, with 12 bases between. CDR1 is MNHEY and CDR2 is SMNVEV in the germline V gene (reference sequence). This CDR3 region has 16 residues. CDR3 nucleotide sequence: TGTGCCAGCAGTTTACAGGCGGCCCATAGCACAGATACGCAGTATTTT. It yields the protein CASSLQAAHSTDTQYF.

V and J are TRBV2 and TRBJ2-2, with D possibly TRBD1 on 6 matching bases. V lost 7 bases and J lost 7, with 10 bases in between. The CDR3 sequence is 12 residues long. Per germline, CDR1 SNHLY and CDR2 FYNNEI. CDR3 nucleotides: TGTGCCAGCAACAGGGCAAGCGGGGAGCTGTTTTTT. It codes for CASNRASGELFF.

The chain has TRBV30 and TRBJ1-2, with unresolved D. The V gene's germline CDR1 is GTSNPN and CDR2 SVGIG (reference sequence). Between the trimmed V and J ends, which lost 0 bases and 4 bases, there was a span of 6 bases. The CDR3 spans 12 residues. The CDR3 DNA reads TGTGCCTGGAGTGTATCCCCCTATGGCTACACCTTC. It codes for CAWSVSPYGYTF.

The count of this clone is one. The V and J genes are TRBV5-1 and TRBJ2-4, with D possibly called TRBD1 or TRBD2 (5 bases each). V lost 2 bases and J 1 base, leaving 10 bases between the germline ends. In germline, CDR1 is SGHRS, CDR2 YFSETQ. The CDR3 is 15 amino acids. CDR3 in DNA: TGCGCCAGCAGCTTCGGGGCAGCCGCCAAAAACATTCAGTACTTC. It is translated as CASSFGAAAKNIQYF.

The V gene is TRBV5-1, the J gene TRBJ2-2; the D gene is possibly TRBD1 (5 bases). Trimming took off 6 bases at V and 0 bases at J, with 18 bases between the two ends. The CDR3 has 17 residues. Germline CDR1 is SGHRS and CDR2 is YFSETQ. CDR3 DNA sequence: TGCGCCAGCAACCCGACAGCACCAACGACGAACACCGGGGAGCTGTTTTTT. This gives the protein CASNPTAPTTNTGELFF.

This chain joins TRBV20-1 and TRBJ2-3; 9 nucleotides agree with TRBD2. The germline gives CDR1 DFQATT, CDR2 SNEGSKA (reference sequence). Germline trimming cut 3 bases from V and 4 bases from J; bases unmatched to any gene: 5. CDR3 length: 14 amino acids. This chain's CDR3 is CSASGLATADTQYF. CDR3 sequence (DNA): TGCAGTGCTAGTGGACTAGCGACGGCAGATACGCAGTATTTT.

Here the CDR3 reads CASSLTGRWDQPQHF. In nucleotides, the CDR3 is TGTGCCAGCAGTTTAACAGGGAGGTGGGATCAGCCCCAGCATTTT. The genes are TRBV5-8 and TRBJ1-5; TRBD1 might be the D (6 bases). CDR3 size: 15 residues. The V end was cut by 5 bases, the J end by 5 bases, with 17 bases between. Germline V gene data show CDR1 as SGHTS and CDR2 as YDEGEE. The whole variable domain, remainder taken from reference TRBV5-8 and TRBJ1-5, is EAGVTQSPTHLIKTRGQQATLRCSPISGHTSVYWYQQALGLGLQFLLWYDEGEERNRGNFPPRFSGRQFPNYSSELNVNALELEDSALYLCASSLTGRWDQPQHFGDGTRLSIL.

This chain connects TRBV2 to TRBJ2-1, with 14 bases lining up with TRBD2. Per germline, CDR1 SNHLY and CDR2 FYNNEI. This CDR3 is built from 14 residues. V shed 5 bases, J shed 12 bases, and the junction held 6 bases outside the gene matches. This CDR3 is CASSLGLAGVGQFF. CDR3 DNA: TGTGCCAGCAGTCTGGGACTAGCGGGGGTGGGGCAGTTCTTC.

The gene calls are TRBV7-9 and TRBJ1-5; D is ambiguous. CDR3 size: 12 residues. Trimming left V 6 bases short and J 5 bases short, with 8 bases between. CDR1 is SEHNR and CDR2 is FQNEAQ in the germline V gene (reference sequence). CDR3 in DNA: TGTGCCAGCAGTCTCGGGGATCAGCCCCAGCATTTT. This gives the protein CASSLGDQPQHF. The entire variable domain, with the rest obtained from reference TRBV7-9 and TRBJ1-5, is as follows: DTGVSQNPRHKITKRGQNVTFRCDPISEHNRLYWYRQTLGQGPEFLTYFQNEAQLEKSRLLSDRFSAERPKGSFSTLEIQRTEQGDSAMYLCASSLGDQPQHFGDGTRLSIL.

The chain uses TRBV27 and TRBJ1-5; TRBD1 matches at 9 bases. The CDR3 extends over 14 amino acids. Per germline, CDR1 MNHEY and CDR2 SMNVEV (reference sequence). The V gene end was trimmed by 6 bases and the J gene end by 5 bases; junction bases not matched to a gene: 5. The CDR3 region is CASSHRGQDQPQHF. CDR3 coding DNA: TGTGCCAGCAGCCACAGGGGGCAGGATCAGCCCCAGCATTTT.

CDR3 in DNA: TGTGCCTGGAGTGTCTCCTTGTACTCCCTTGAGCAGTTCTTC. Amino acids: CAWSVSLYSLEQFF. The V and J genes are TRBV30 and TRBJ2-1; D is uncertain. CDR3 length equals 14 residues. Trimming removed 0 bases at V and 9 bases at J, with 15 bases between. Per the germline V gene, CDR1 is GTSNPN and CDR2 is SVGIG (reference sequence).

The V call is TRBV2, the J call TRBJ1-2; a weak D match, TRBD1 (5 bases). This CDR3 comprises 13 residues. With 6 bases removed from V and 8 bases from J, the gap between germline ends came to 16 bases. Germline CDR1 is SNHLY and CDR2 is FYNNEI. DNA of the CDR3: TGTGCCAGCAGCTGGGATGGGGGGAACGGCTACACCTTC. Protein: CASSWDGGNGYTF.

The chain uses TRBV24-1 and TRBJ1-1, with 9 bases fitting TRBD1. With 8 bases clipped from V and 5 bases from J, the junction kept 5 bases outside the gene matches. CDR3 size: 13 residues. Germline lookup yields CDR1 KGHDR and CDR2 SFDVKD. CDR3 amino acids: CATMGQGGTEAFF. CDR3 DNA: TGTGCCACCATGGGACAGGGAGGGACTGAAGCTTTCTTT.